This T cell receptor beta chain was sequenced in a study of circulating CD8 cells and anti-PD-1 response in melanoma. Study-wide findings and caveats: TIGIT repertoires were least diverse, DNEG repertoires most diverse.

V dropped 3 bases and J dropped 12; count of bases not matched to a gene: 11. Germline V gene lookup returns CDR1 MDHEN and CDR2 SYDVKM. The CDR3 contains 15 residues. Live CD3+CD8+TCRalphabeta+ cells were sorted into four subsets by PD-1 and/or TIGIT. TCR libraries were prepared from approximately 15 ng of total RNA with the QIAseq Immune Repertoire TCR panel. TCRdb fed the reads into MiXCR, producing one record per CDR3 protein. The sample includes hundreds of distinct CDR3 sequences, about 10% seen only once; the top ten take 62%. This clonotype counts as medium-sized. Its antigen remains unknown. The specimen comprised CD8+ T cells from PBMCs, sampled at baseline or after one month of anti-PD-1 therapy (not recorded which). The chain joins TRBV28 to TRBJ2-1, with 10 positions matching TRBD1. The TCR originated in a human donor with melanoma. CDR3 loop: CASSFLGQGGLRQFF. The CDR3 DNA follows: TGTGCCAGCAGTTTTTTAGGACAGGGGGGCTTAAGGCAGTTCTTC.